This T cell receptor (beta chain) was recovered during a study of blood T cell repertoires in COVID-19. About the research overall: The analysed material was cDNA or gDNA that came from T cells, B-cell-depleted T cells, or PBMCs.

The data were produced by immunoSEQ multiplex PCR, yet TCRdb's version contains in-frame clones alone and is incomplete. The data contain about 200,000 clones, more than 70% of them seen just once; the ten biggest clones take up approximately 7.6%. Germline V gene lookup returns CDR1 MNHNY and CDR2 SVGAGI (reference sequence). V gave up 6 bases and J gave up 0 bases, with 15 bases separating them. The CDR3 covers 16 residues. Specimen: PBMCs or T cells enriched from blood (not recorded which). This receptor was obtained from a young woman who had recovered from COVID-19. The chain carries TRBV6-6 and TRBJ2-1, with a weak D call TRBD2 (6 bases). The CDR3 region has the DNA TGTGCCAGCAGCTCGCTCAAGACTAGCTCCTACAATGAGCAGTTCTTC. Protein sequence: CASSSLKTSSYNEQFF.